This TCR beta chain was identified in a study of blood T cell repertoires in COVID-19 (dated by TCRdb to between 2020 and 2021). Regarding the complete study: Samples covering the acute and convalescent phases of COVID-19 were provided by collaborators in the United States, Italy and Spain. The material from the prospective study consisted of cDNA or gDNA derived from T cells, B-cell-depleted T cells, or PBMCs. Deeply sampled blood TCRbeta repertoires from subjects exposed to, actively infected with, or recovered from COVID-19 were included in the dataset. A freely available public database, intended as a resource for researchers studying the immune response to SARS-CoV-2, is where the repertoires were released. The samples were drawn from the first 160 participants of the ongoing ImmuneRACE study and from 950 to 1,500 subjects provided by 6 global collaborators. Sample metadata almost always included a de-identified subject ID, COVID-19 status, age in years and sex. HLA class I and class II types, where available, came from metadata supplied by the sample provider rather than from assay-based typing.

TCRbeta CDR3 regions were amplified from genomic DNA by means of the immunoSEQ Assay, a bias-controlled multiplex PCR. The published analysis was carried out like this. Within the assay, amplification of reference gene primers was used to estimate how many nucleated cells each sample contained. Sequence reads were collapsed and filtered to measure the absolute abundance of every unique TCRbeta CDR3 rearrangement. For each sample, productive Simpson clonality was calculated as the square root of Simpson's diversity index across productive rearrangements. What TCRdb holds here is the immuneACCESS table cut down to in-frame rearrangements. Part of the clones is not present; checked against another copy, under half of the missing clones reflect an unresolved V gene, and the others are unexplained. Clone size and V and J calls were adopted from that table, with D and trimming inferred from the DNA. This sample gives about 62,000 clones in total; roughly 90% of them show up just once. About 1.2% of the sample rests with the top ten.

A note on this clone: Its binding antigen is unknown. Base qualities are missing; no much larger clone stands one base away.

The research as a whole found: Clinical and demographic metadata were provided uncurated, with the amount varying by source and participant.

Its CDR3 holds 14 amino acids, cysteine through phenylalanine. CDR3 DNA only is kept here, 42 bases in frame from base 1. V loses 4 bases of germline sequence and J loses 6 bases, and the interval between the two ends is 13 bases. In the germline V gene, CDR1 corresponds to SNHLY and CDR2 to FYNNEI. Whole blood was collected in K2EDTA tubes by collaborating institutions according to the institutions' own protocols. For TCRbeta analysis, collaborators shipped samples in one of three forms: frozen whole blood, isolated PBMCs, or DNA extracted from either of those sample types. The V and J segments used are TRBV2 and TRBJ1-5; TRBD1 is a possible D gene, resting on 6 matching bases. This receptor was identified in an older woman with acute or convalescent COVID-19. Sequencing was done on a sample of peripheral blood. CDR3 reads: CASSATGFRQPQHF. The DNA sequence is TGTGCCAGCAGTGCCACAGGGTTTCGTCAGCCCCAGCATTTT.